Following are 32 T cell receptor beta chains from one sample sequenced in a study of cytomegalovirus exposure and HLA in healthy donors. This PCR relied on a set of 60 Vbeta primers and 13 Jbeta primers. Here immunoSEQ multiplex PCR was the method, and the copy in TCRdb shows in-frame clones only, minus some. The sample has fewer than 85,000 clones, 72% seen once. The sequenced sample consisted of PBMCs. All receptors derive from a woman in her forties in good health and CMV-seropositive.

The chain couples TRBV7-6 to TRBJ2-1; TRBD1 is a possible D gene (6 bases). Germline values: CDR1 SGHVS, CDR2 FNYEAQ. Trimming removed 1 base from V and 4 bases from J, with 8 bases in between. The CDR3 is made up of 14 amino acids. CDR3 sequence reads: CASSLGGTYNEQFF. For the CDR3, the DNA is TGTGCCAGCAGCTTAGGGGGGACATACAATGAGCAGTTCTTC.

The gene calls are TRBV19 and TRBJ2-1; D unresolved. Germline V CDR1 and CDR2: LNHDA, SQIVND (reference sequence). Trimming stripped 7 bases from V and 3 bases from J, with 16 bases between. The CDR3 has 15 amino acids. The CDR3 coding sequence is TGTGCCAGTAAGTTCGGTTGGCAGGACTACAATGAGCAGTTCTTC. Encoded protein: CASKFGWQDYNEQFF.

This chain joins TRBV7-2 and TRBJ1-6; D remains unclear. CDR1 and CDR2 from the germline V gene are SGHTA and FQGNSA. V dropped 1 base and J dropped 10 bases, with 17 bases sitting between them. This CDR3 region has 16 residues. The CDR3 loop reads CASSLGLGSGLSPLHF. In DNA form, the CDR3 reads TGTGCCAGCAGCTTAGGACTGGGGTCGGGGTTATCACCCCTCCACTTT.

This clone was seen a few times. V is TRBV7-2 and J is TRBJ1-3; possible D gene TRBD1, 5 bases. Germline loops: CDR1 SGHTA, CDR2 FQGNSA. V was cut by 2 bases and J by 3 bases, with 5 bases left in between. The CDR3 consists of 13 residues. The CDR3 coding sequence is TGTGCCAGCAGCTTACAGGGTGGAAACACCATATATTTT. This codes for CASSLQGGNTIYF.

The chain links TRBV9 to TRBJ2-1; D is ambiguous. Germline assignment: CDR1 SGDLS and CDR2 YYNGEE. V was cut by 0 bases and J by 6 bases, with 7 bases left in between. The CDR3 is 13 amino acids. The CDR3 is CASSVDRTNEQFF. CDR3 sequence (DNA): TGTGCCAGCAGCGTAGACAGAACCAATGAGCAGTTCTTC.

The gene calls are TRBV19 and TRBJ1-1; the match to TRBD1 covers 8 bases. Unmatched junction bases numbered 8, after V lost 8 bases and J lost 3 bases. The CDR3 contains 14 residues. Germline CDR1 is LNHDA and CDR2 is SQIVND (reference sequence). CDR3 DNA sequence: TGTGCCAGTGGCGGACAGGGTACGGACACTGAAGCTTTCTTT. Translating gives CASGGQGTDTEAFF.

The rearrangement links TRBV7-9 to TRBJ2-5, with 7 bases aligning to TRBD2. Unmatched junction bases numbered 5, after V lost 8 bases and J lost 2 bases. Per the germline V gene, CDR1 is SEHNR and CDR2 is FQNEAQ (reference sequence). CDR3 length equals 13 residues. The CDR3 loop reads CASWGRDQETQYF. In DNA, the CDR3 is TGTGCCAGCTGGGGGAGGGATCAAGAGACCCAGTACTTC.

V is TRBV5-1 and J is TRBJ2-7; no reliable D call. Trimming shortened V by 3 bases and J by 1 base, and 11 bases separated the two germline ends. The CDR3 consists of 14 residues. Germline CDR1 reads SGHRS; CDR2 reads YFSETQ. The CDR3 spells CASSSSGPSYEQYF. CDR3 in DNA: TGCGCCAGCAGCTCCTCTGGGCCTTCCTACGAGCAGTACTTC.

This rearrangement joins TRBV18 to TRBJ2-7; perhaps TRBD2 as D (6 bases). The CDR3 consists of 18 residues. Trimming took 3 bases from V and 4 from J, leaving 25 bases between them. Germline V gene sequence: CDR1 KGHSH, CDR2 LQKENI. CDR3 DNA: TGTGCCAGCTCACCCACGATCTCCTCTCGCGGGATGACTTACGAGCAGTACTTC. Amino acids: CASSPTISSRGMTYEQYF.

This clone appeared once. DNA of the CDR3: TGTGCCAGCCGCCAAGGGGCTAGCGGGAACAATGAGCAGTTCTTC. Translation gives CASRQGASGNNEQFF. This chain joins TRBV7-6 and TRBJ2-1; TRBD2 aligns across 9 bases. CDR1 is SGHVS, CDR2 FNYEAQ, per germline. This CDR3 has 15 residues. V lost 8 bases to trimming and J lost 5 bases; unmatched junction nucleotides: 10.

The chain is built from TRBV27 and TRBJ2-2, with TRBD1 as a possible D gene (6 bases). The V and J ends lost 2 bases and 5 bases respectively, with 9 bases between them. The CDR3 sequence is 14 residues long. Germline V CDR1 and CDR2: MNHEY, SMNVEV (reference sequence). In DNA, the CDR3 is TGTGCCAGCAGTTTAATGACAGGAACCGGGGAGCTGTTTTTT. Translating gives CASSLMTGTGELFF.

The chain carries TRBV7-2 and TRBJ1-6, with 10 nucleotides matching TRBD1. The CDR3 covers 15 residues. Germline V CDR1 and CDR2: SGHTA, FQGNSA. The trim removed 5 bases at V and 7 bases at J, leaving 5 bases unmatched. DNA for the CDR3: TGTGCCAGCAGCGGAATGGGACAGGGGAATTCACCCCTCCACTTT. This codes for CASSGMGQGNSPLHF.

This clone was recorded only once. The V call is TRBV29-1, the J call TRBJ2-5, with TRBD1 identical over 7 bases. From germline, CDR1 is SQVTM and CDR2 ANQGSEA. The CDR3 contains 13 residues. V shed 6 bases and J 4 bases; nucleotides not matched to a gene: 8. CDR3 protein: CSVASTGRETQYF. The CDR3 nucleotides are TGCAGCGTGGCTTCGACAGGGAGAGAGACCCAGTACTTC.

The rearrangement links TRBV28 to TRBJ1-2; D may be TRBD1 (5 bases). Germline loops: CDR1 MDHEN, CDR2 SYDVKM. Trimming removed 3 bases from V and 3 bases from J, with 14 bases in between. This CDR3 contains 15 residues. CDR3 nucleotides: TGTGCCAGCAGTTTCCGGGGACTCAGGGACTATGGCTACACCTTC. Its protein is CASSFRGLRDYGYTF.

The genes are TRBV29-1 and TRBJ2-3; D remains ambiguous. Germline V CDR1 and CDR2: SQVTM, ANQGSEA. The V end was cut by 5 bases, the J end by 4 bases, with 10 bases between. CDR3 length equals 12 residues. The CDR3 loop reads CSVRVLSDTQYF. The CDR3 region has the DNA TGCAGCGTTCGAGTTCTTTCAGATACGCAGTATTTT.

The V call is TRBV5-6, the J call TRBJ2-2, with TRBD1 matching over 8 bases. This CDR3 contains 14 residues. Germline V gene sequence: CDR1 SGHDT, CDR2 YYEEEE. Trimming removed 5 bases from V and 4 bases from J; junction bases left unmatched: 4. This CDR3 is CASRRDRITGELFF. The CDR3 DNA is TGTGCCAGCAGACGGGACAGGATCACCGGGGAGCTGTTTTTT.

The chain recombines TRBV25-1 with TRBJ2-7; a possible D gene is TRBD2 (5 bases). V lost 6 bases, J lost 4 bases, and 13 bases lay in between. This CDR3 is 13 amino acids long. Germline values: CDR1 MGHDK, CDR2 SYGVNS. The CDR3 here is CASRGRTGYEQYF. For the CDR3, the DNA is TGTGCCAGCAGAGGACGGACGGGGTACGAGCAGTACTTC.

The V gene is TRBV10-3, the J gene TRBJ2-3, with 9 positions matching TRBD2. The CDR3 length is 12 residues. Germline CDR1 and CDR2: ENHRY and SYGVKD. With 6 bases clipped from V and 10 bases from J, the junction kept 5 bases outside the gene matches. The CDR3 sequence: CAIRERGASQYF. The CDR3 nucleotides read TGTGCCATCAGGGAGCGGGGGGCGTCGCAGTATTTT.

CDR3: CASRKLANEQFF. The CDR3 DNA follows: TGTGCCAGCAGGAAACTAGCGAATGAGCAGTTCTTC. The J gene is TRBJ2-1, the V gene TRBV25-1; 7 positions match TRBD2. J lost 7 bases, V lost 6 bases, and 3 bases had no gene match. Germline CDR1 and CDR2: MGHDK and SYGVNS. This CDR3 region has 12 residues.

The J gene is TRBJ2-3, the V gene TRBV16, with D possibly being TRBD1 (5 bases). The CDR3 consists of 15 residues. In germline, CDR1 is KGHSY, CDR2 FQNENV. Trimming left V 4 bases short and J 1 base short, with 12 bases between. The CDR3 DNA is TGTGCCAGCAGCCTTCAAGGGGATCGCACAGATACGCAGTATTTT. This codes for CASSLQGDRTDTQYF.

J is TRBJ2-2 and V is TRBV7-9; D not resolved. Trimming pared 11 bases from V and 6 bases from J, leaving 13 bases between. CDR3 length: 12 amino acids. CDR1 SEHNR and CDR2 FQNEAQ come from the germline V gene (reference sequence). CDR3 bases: TGTGCCCCGAAATCTGGCCCCGGGGAGCTGTTTTTT. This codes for CAPKSGPGELFF.

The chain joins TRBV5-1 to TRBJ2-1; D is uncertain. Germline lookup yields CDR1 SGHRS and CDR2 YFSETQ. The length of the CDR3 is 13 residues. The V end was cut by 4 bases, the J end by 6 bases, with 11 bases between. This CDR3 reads CASSLSPLNEQFF. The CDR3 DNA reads TGCGCCAGCAGCCTCTCCCCCCTCAATGAGCAGTTCTTC.

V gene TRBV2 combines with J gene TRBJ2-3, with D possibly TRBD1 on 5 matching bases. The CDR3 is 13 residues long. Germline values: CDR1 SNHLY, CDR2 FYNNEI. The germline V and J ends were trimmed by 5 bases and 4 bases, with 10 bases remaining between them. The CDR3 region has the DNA TGTGCCAGCAGTCTGGGGCTCCCAGATACGCAGTATTTT. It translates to CASSLGLPDTQYF.

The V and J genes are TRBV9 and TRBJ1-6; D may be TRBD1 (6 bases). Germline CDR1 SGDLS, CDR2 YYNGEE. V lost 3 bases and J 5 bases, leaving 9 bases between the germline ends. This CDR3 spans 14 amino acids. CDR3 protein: CASSATGDNSPLHF. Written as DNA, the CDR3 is TGTGCCAGCAGCGCGACAGGAGATAATTCACCCCTCCACTTT.

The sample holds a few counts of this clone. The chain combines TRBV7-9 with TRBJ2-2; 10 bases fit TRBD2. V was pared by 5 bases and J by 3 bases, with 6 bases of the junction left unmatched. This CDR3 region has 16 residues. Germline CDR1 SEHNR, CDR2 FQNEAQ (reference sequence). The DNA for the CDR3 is TGTGCCAGCAGCCCTAGCGGGGGTACTTACACCGGGGAGCTGTTTTTT. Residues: CASSPSGGTYTGELFF. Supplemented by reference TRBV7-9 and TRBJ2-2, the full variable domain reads DTGVSQNPRHKITKRGQNVTFRCDPISEHNRLYWYRQTLGQGPEFLTYFQNEAQLEKSRLLSDRFSAERPKGSFSTLEIQRTEQGDSAMYLCASSPSGGTYTGELFFGEGSRLTVL.

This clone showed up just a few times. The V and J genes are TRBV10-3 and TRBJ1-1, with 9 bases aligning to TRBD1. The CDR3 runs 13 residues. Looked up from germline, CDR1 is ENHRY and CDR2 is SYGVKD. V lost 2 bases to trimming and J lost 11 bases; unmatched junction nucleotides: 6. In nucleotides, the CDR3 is TGTGCCATCAGTGAGCCGAGGACAGGGGATGCTTTCTTT. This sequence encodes CAISEPRTGDAFF.

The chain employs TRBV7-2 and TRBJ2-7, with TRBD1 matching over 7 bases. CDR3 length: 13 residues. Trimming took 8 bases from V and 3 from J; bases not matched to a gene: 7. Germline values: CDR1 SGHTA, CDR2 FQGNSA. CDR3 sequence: CASGSAGGYEQYF. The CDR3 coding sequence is TGTGCCAGCGGATCAGCAGGGGGCTACGAGCAGTACTTC.

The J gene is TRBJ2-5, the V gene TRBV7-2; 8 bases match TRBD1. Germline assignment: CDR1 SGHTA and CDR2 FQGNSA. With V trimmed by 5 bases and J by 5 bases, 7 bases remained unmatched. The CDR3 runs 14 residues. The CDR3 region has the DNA TGTGCCAGCAGCCCAGGGGGCGCCCGGGAGACCCAGTACTTC. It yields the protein CASSPGGARETQYF.

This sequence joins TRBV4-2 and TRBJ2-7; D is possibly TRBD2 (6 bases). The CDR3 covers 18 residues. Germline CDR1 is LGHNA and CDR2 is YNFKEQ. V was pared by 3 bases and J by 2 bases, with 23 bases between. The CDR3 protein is CASSQALQPSSAPYEQYF. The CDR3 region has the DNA TGTGCCAGCAGCCAGGCCCTGCAACCGTCTAGCGCACCCTACGAGCAGTACTTC.

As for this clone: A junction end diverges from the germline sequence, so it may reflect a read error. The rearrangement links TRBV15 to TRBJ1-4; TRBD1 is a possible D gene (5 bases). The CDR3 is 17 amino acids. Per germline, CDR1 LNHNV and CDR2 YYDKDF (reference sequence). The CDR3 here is CATSGDQGAGSLEKLFF. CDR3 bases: TGTGCCACCAGCGGAGATCAAGGGGCGGGGTCTCTTGAAAAACTGTTTTTT.

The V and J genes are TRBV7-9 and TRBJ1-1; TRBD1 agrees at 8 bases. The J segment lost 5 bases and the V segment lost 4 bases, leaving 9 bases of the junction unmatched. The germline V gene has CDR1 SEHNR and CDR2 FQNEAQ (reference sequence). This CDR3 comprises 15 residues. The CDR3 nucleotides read TGTGCCAGCAGCTCCTACAGGGGGGTCAAAACTGAAGCTTTCTTT. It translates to CASSSYRGVKTEAFF.

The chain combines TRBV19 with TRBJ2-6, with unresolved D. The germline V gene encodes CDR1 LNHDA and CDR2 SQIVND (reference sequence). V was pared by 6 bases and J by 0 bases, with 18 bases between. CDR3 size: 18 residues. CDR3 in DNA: TGTGCCAGTAGCTCAACAGCTACTCCCACCTCTGGGGCCAACGTCCTGACTTTC. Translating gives CASSSTATPTSGANVLTF.